The 25 T cell receptor beta chains listed next were all sequenced from one sample in a study of OX40 agonist ivuxolimab in advanced cancers. Generated by immunoSEQ multiplex PCR, the TCRdb table keeps only in-frame clones and is missing some. This table has about 15,000 clones, roughly nine tenths appearing once. The sequences come from CD4+ or CD8+ T cells sorted from blood, collected in a trial of the OX40 agonist ivuxolimab. Receptors were obtained from an adult with an advanced solid tumor such as melanoma, head and neck, liver or kidney cancer.

The rearrangement uses TRBV11-2 and TRBJ2-1; D perhaps matches TRBD1 (7 bases). Trimming removed 1 base from V and 7 bases from J, with 11 bases in between. Germline CDR1 SGHAT, CDR2 FQNNGV. This CDR3 is built from 14 residues. The CDR3, as DNA: TGTGCCAGCAGCTTAGGACAGGGAGGAAATGAGCAGTTCTTC. It encodes CASSLGQGGNEQFF.

This chain connects TRBV19 to TRBJ2-2, with D perhaps assigned TRBD1 or TRBD2 (5 bases each). V was trimmed by 3 bases and J by 6 bases, leaving 8 bases between them. Germline loops: CDR1 LNHDA, CDR2 SQIVND (reference sequence). CDR3 length: 13 residues. The CDR3 is CASSIGGSGELFF. Here the CDR3 DNA reads TGTGCCAGTAGTATTGGGGGTTCCGGGGAGCTGTTTTTT.

The chain joins TRBV27 to TRBJ1-1; 8 bases fit TRBD1. The CDR3 is made up of 14 amino acids. Looked up from germline, CDR1 is MNHEY and CDR2 is SMNVEV (reference sequence). V lost 7 bases and J lost 1; bases outside the gene matches: 5. The DNA for the CDR3 is TGTGCCAGCACCCGGACAGGGTCGAACACTGAAGCTTTCTTT. It encodes CASTRTGSNTEAFF.

The chain joins TRBV2 to TRBJ2-5; TRBD2 matches at 12 bases. Germline CDR1 SNHLY, CDR2 FYNNEI. Trimming cost V 6 bases and J 5 bases; bases outside gene matches: 7. The CDR3 is 15 amino acids. As DNA, the CDR3 is TGTGCCAGCAGGGCTAGCGGGAGGGCCGGGGAGACCCAGTACTTC. Translation gives CASRASGRAGETQYF.

The V and J genes are TRBV13 and TRBJ2-1, with D perhaps assigned TRBD1 or TRBD2 (11 bases each). This CDR3 has 20 amino acids. The V gene's germline CDR1 is PRHDT and CDR2 FYEKMQ (reference sequence). Trimming removed 0 bases at V and 7 bases at J, with 28 bases between. CDR3 in amino acids: CASSLGGQGALAGESNEQFF. CDR3 coding DNA: TGTGCCAGCAGCTTAGGCGGACAGGGGGCACTAGCGGGAGAGTCGAATGAGCAGTTCTTC.

The chain couples TRBV9 to TRBJ2-7; 8 positions match TRBD2. After removal of 2 bases from V and 3 bases from J, the junction contained 4 bases not matched to a gene. This CDR3 has 14 residues. The germline V gene has CDR1 SGDLS and CDR2 YYNGEE. The CDR3 loop is CASSVRGDFYEQYF. CDR3 DNA sequence: TGTGCCAGCAGCGTGCGGGGGGATTTCTACGAGCAGTACTTC.

V and J are TRBV30 and TRBJ2-5, with D unclear. The CDR3 has 13 residues. Germline assignment: CDR1 GTSNPN and CDR2 SVGIG (reference sequence). The V end lost 4 bases, the J end lost 5 bases, and 14 bases lay between the germline ends. The CDR3 is CAWTDGVRETQYF. The CDR3 DNA is TGTGCCTGGACTGACGGAGTAAGGGAGACCCAGTACTTC.

This chain connects TRBV28 to TRBJ2-5, with D hard to call. The germline V gene encodes CDR1 MDHEN and CDR2 SYDVKM. This CDR3 spans 15 amino acids. V lost 6 bases to trimming and J lost 4 bases, with 18 bases between them. The CDR3 DNA reads TGTGCCAGCAGCCTACCTGCCTTGGTTGGAGAGACCCAGTACTTC. Residues: CASSLPALVGETQYF. Together with reference TRBV28 and TRBJ2-5, the CDR3 gives the full variable domain: DVKVTQSSRYLVKRTGEKVFLECVQDMDHENMFWYRQDPGLGLRLIYFSYDVKMKEKGDIPEGYSVSREKKERFSLILESASTNQTSMYLCASSLPALVGETQYFGPGTRLLVL.

The CDR3 sequence: CASSPVDWLDGELFF. In nucleotides, the CDR3 is TGTGCCAGCAGCCCCGTAGATTGGTTGGACGGGGAGCTGTTTTTT. The chain uses TRBV7-9 and TRBJ2-2; no firm D call. CDR3 size: 15 residues. Germline CDR1 SEHNR, CDR2 FQNEAQ (reference sequence). V was clipped by 5 bases and J by 7 bases, with 17 bases between them.

The gene calls are TRBV9 and TRBJ2-3, with D maybe TRBD2 (6 bases). The CDR3 covers 15 residues. CDR1 and CDR2 (germline): SGDLS, YYNGEE. V was trimmed by 3 bases and J by 0 bases, leaving 11 bases between them. CDR3 in DNA: TGTGCCAGCAGCGAAGGAGGGGCTAGCACAGATACGCAGTATTTT. Amino acid sequence: CASSEGGASTDTQYF.

The chain carries TRBV4-1 and TRBJ1-1, with 7 nucleotides matching TRBD1. Trimming at V came to 0 bases and at J to 2 bases, leaving 12 bases not matched to a gene. This CDR3 is built from 18 residues. CDR1 is MGHRA, CDR2 YSYEKL, per germline. CDR3 amino acids: CASSQEVEGAGVNTEAFF. The CDR3 coding sequence is TGCGCCAGCAGCCAAGAAGTGGAGGGGGCAGGAGTAAACACTGAAGCTTTCTTT.

V is TRBV27 and J is TRBJ2-1; TRBD2 might be the D (5 bases). The CDR3 consists of 16 residues. V gave up 4 bases and J gave up 0 bases, with 13 bases separating them. Germline V CDR1 and CDR2: MNHEY, SMNVEV (reference sequence). The CDR3 DNA is TGTGCCAGCAGTTCCTCCCCTGGGAGCTCCTACAATGAGCAGTTCTTC. This codes for CASSSSPGSSYNEQFF.

V gene TRBV7-2 combines with J gene TRBJ2-2, with D uncertain. Trimming cost V 0 bases and J 5 bases, with 4 bases left between them. The CDR3 covers 13 residues. Germline V gene data show CDR1 as SGHTA and CDR2 as FQGNSA. The CDR3 DNA reads as TGTGCCAGCAGCTTAGCGCATACCGGGGAGCTGTTTTTT. It encodes CASSLAHTGELFF.

The V gene is TRBV10-3, the J gene TRBJ2-5; tentatively, D is TRBD1 or TRBD2 (5 bases each). Trimming took off 2 bases at V and 5 bases at J, with 12 bases between the two ends. Germline values: CDR1 ENHRY, CDR2 SYGVKD. The CDR3 spans 14 residues. CDR3 sequence: CAISEIPGPETQYF. In DNA, the CDR3 is TGTGCCATCAGTGAGATTCCGGGGCCCGAGACCCAGTACTTC.

The rearrangement joins TRBV5-1 to TRBJ2-2; D not certain. The CDR3 runs 12 residues. V was shortened by 0 bases and J by 6 bases, with 3 bases between the two germline ends. Germline lookup yields CDR1 SGHRS and CDR2 YFSETQ. The CDR3 sequence: CASSLGAGELFF. DNA of the CDR3: TGCGCCAGCAGCTTGGGGGCCGGGGAGCTGTTTTTT.

This rearrangement joins TRBV9 to TRBJ2-7; TRBD1 matches at 8 bases. V trimming: 4 bases; J trimming: 3 bases; junction bases outside the gene matches: 3. The CDR3 is made up of 13 amino acids. Germline assignment: CDR1 SGDLS and CDR2 YYNGEE. The CDR3 region has the DNA TGTGCCAGCAGCCCTGACAGGGGCTACGAGCAGTACTTC. Amino acid sequence: CASSPDRGYEQYF.

The chain links TRBV10-3 to TRBJ2-7; no reliable D call. This CDR3 has 11 residues. From germline, CDR1 is ENHRY and CDR2 SYGVKD. The V end was cut by 6 bases, the J end by 4 bases, with 7 bases between. CDR3 nucleotides: TGTGCCATCAGCGAGGAATACGAGCAGTACTTC. As protein: CAISEEYEQYF.

This chain connects TRBV9 to TRBJ2-3; the D gene is possibly TRBD1 (5 bases). This CDR3 region has 15 residues. In germline, CDR1 is SGDLS, CDR2 YYNGEE. Trimming took 0 bases from V and 2 from J, leaving 10 bases between them. The DNA for the CDR3 is TGTGCCAGCAGCGTAGGGGGCAGTACCACAGATACGCAGTATTTT. Translation gives CASSVGGSTTDTQYF.

This chain connects TRBV6-6 to TRBJ2-5; 7 bases are a match to TRBD2. From germline, CDR1 is MNHNY and CDR2 SVGAGI (reference sequence). The CDR3 loop spans 16 amino acids. The V and J ends lost 5 bases and 2 bases, in that order; junction bases with no gene match: 11. In nucleotides, the CDR3 is TGTGCCAGCAGTCCTCTAGCGGTGGGGGGACAAGAGACCCAGTACTTC. Translated: CASSPLAVGGQETQYF.

V is TRBV6-4 and J is TRBJ1-1, with D perhaps TRBD1 (5 bases). Trimming cost V 2 bases and J 4 bases, with 8 bases left between them. The CDR3 totals 13 residues. Germline CDR1 MRHNA, CDR2 SNTAGT. The CDR3 is CASSDVQGTEAFF. The CDR3 DNA reads as TGTGCCAGCAGTGACGTGCAGGGCACTGAAGCTTTCTTT.

The chain combines TRBV4-1 with TRBJ2-5; D gene ambiguous. Germline CDR1 and CDR2: MGHRA and YSYEKL. The CDR3 totals 14 residues. The ends were cut back, 0 bases at V and 4 bases at J, with 9 bases in the middle. CDR3 sequence: CASSQEIAIETQYF. CDR3 DNA: TGCGCCAGCAGCCAAGAGATCGCTATAGAGACCCAGTACTTC.

V usage is TRBV30 and J usage is TRBJ1-1; TRBD1 might be the D (5 bases). The CDR3 has 13 amino acids. V was trimmed by 0 bases and J by 5 bases, leaving 10 bases between them. Per germline, CDR1 GTSNPN and CDR2 SVGIG (reference sequence). The CDR3 bases are TGTGCCTGGAGTGTACAGGATGGGACTGAAGCTTTCTTT. It encodes CAWSVQDGTEAFF. Using reference TRBV30 and TRBJ1-1 for the parts outside the CDR3, the full variable domain is SQTIHQWPATLVQPVGSPLSLECTVEGTSNPNLYWYRQAAGRGLQLLFYSVGIGQISSEVPQNLSASRPQDRQFILSSKKLLLSDSGFYLCAWSVQDGTEAFFGQGTRLTVV.

This chain links TRBV15 with TRBJ2-7, with D tentatively TRBD2 (5 bases). The germline V and J ends were trimmed by 3 bases and 0 bases, with 15 bases remaining between them. The CDR3 contains 16 residues. Germline V gene lookup returns CDR1 LNHNV and CDR2 YYDKDF (reference sequence). Here the CDR3 reads CATSSIALTNSYEQYF. The CDR3 DNA is TGTGCCACCAGCAGTATAGCGCTTACGAACTCCTACGAGCAGTACTTC.

The chain links TRBV28 to TRBJ1-1, with 7 bases matching TRBD1. J lost 2 bases, V lost 5 bases, and 8 bases had no gene match. Germline CDR1 MDHEN, CDR2 SYDVKM. This CDR3 region has 15 residues. CDR3 DNA sequence: TGTGCCAGCAGTACCTACAGGGGCCCAAACACTGAAGCTTTCTTT. It specifies CASSTYRGPNTEAFF.

This clone was seen just once. The chain employs TRBV9 and TRBJ2-7; 13 nucleotides align to TRBD2. The CDR3 extends over 15 amino acids. Germline V gene data show CDR1 as SGDLS and CDR2 as YYNGEE. V dropped 2 bases and J dropped 3; count of bases not matched to a gene: 2. The CDR3 here is CASSVGLAGDYEQYF. For the CDR3, the DNA is TGTGCCAGCAGCGTCGGACTAGCGGGAGACTACGAGCAGTACTTC.